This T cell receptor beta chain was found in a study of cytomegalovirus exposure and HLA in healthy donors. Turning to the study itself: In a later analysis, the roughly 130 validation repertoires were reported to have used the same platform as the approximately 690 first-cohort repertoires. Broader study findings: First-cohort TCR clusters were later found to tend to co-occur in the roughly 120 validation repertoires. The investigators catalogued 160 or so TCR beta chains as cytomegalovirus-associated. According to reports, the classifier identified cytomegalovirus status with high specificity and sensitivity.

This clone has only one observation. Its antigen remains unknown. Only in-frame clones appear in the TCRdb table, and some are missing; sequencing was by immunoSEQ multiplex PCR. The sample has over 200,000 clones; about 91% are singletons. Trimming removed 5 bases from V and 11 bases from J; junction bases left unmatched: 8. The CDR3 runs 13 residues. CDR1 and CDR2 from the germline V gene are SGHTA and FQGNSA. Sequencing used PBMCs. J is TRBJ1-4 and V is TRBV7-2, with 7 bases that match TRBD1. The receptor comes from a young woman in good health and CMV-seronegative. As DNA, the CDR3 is TGTGCCAGCAGCCAACCCGGGACAGAGAAACTGTTTTTT. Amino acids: CASSQPGTEKLFF.